These 12 T cell receptor beta chains originate from one sample sequenced in a study of cytomegalovirus exposure and HLA in healthy donors. 60 Vbeta and 13 Jbeta primers were used in PCR. Method: immunoSEQ multiplex PCR; TCRdb's copy keeps in-frame clones and lacks some. The table lists roughly 180,000 clones, around a tenth of them singletons, with 1% to 1.5% in the top ten. The sequenced sample consisted of PBMCs. All receptors derive from a woman in her twenties or thirties in good health and CMV-seropositive.

This rearrangement joins TRBV6-4 to TRBJ2-1, with 7 bases identical to TRBD2. V trimming: 6 bases; J trimming: 1 base; junction bases outside the gene matches: 9. The CDR3 has 16 residues. The V gene's germline CDR1 is MRHNA and CDR2 SNTAGT. The CDR3 region is CASSPGGSWSYNEQFF. The CDR3 DNA reads TGTGCCAGCAGCCCAGGCGGGAGTTGGTCCTACAATGAGCAGTTCTTC.

CDR3 region: CASGPDSLNTEAFF. For the CDR3, the DNA is TGTGCTAGTGGCCCTGACAGCCTGAACACTGAAGCTTTCTTT. V gene TRBV12-5 combines with J gene TRBJ1-1; perhaps TRBD1 as D (5 bases). The length of the CDR3 is 14 residues. V was shortened by 6 bases and J by 0 bases, with 11 bases between the two germline ends. CDR1 and CDR2 from the germline V gene are LGHNT and FRNRAP.

The rearrangement links TRBV2 to TRBJ2-7; 9 bases are shared with TRBD1. The CDR3 is 13 amino acids. With 8 bases clipped from V and 8 bases from J, the junction kept 10 bases outside the gene matches. Germline assignment: CDR1 SNHLY and CDR2 FYNNEI. CDR3 DNA: TGTGCCAGCGGGACAGGGCTTTCACCGAAGCAGTACTTC. Translation: CASGTGLSPKQYF.

The rearrangement joins TRBV5-1 to TRBJ2-7, with 14 bases that match TRBD2. Germline trimming cut 3 bases from V and 7 bases from J; bases unmatched to any gene: 6. Germline lookup yields CDR1 SGHRS and CDR2 YFSETQ. The CDR3 has 15 amino acids. Here the CDR3 reads CASSSGTSGSGEQYF. CDR3 DNA sequence: TGCGCCAGCAGCTCCGGGACTAGCGGGAGTGGTGAGCAGTACTTC.

This clone showed up just a few times. V is TRBV6-1 and J is TRBJ1-2; TRBD1 aligns across 9 bases. The CDR3 consists of 14 residues. Germline CDR1 MNHNS, CDR2 SASEGT. V shed 7 bases, J shed 8 bases, and the junction held 11 bases outside the gene matches. The CDR3: CASIFDRGRGGYTF. In nucleotides, the CDR3 is TGTGCCAGCATATTCGACAGGGGGAGAGGAGGCTACACCTTC.

This clone was observed a handful of times. J is TRBJ2-4 and V is TRBV9, with 9 bases fitting TRBD1. This CDR3 comprises 16 residues. Losses at the gene ends were 4 bases for V and 0 bases for J; bases not matched to a gene: 5. Germline lookup yields CDR1 SGDLS and CDR2 YYNGEE. CDR3 in amino acids: CASSPRTGEAKNIQYF. CDR3 nucleotides: TGTGCCAGCAGCCCCCGGACAGGGGAAGCCAAAAACATTCAGTACTTC.

V gene TRBV5-1 combines with J gene TRBJ2-1, with a possible D match to TRBD2 (5 bases). This CDR3 comprises 16 residues. V lost 0 bases, J lost 13 bases, and 23 bases lay in between. Germline-derived CDR1 and CDR2 are SGHRS and YFSETQ. CDR3 amino acids: CASSLVPGVTQETQFF. Written as DNA, the CDR3 is TGCGCCAGCAGCTTGGTCCCCGGGGTTACGCAAGAGACCCAGTTCTTC.

The chain has TRBV4-1 and TRBJ1-4; D gene uncertain. CDR3 length equals 15 residues. Germline values: CDR1 MGHRA, CDR2 YSYEKL. V was trimmed by 0 bases and J by 5 bases, leaving 10 bases between them. CDR3 in amino acids: CASSQERALNEKLFF. The CDR3 DNA sequence: TGCGCCAGCAGCCAAGAGCGCGCGCTGAATGAAAAACTGTTTTTT.

This clone was found a few times. CDR3: CASSLGGPNTGELFF. The CDR3 DNA reads as TGTGCCAGCAGTTTAGGCGGGCCGAACACCGGGGAGCTGTTTTTT. The gene calls are TRBV27 and TRBJ2-2, with D possibly matching TRBD2 (5 bases). Germline V gene data show CDR1 as MNHEY and CDR2 as SMNVEV (reference sequence). Trimming pared 2 bases from V and 0 bases from J, leaving 7 bases between. The CDR3 runs to 15 residues.

The chain has TRBV7-2 and TRBJ2-7, with 11 bases lining up with TRBD2. This CDR3 comprises 15 residues. Germline trimming cut 2 bases from V and 5 bases from J; bases unmatched to any gene: 5. Germline CDR1 is SGHTA and CDR2 is FQGNSA. CDR3 nucleotides: TGTGCCAGCAGCTTAATGAATAGCGGGAGGGACGAGCAGTACTTC. This translates into CASSLMNSGRDEQYF.

V usage is TRBV7-6 and J usage is TRBJ2-7; 12 nucleotides align to TRBD2. Looked up from germline, CDR1 is SGHVS and CDR2 is FNYEAQ. J was trimmed by 2 bases and V by 4 bases; bases with no gene match: 3. The CDR3 length is 15 residues. CDR3 sequence reads: CASSWTSGETYEQYF. The CDR3 coding sequence is TGTGCCAGCAGCTGGACTAGCGGGGAAACCTACGAGCAGTACTTC.

J is TRBJ1-1 and V is TRBV18; 12 nucleotides match TRBD1. CDR1 and CDR2 from the germline V gene are KGHSH and LQKENI. The CDR3 has 17 amino acids. Trimming at V came to 5 bases and at J to 4 bases, leaving 11 bases not matched to a gene. CDR3 coding DNA: TGTGCCAGCTCAACACGAGGTCCGGGACAGGGGGCCACTGAAGCTTTCTTT. Encoded protein: CASSTRGPGQGATEAFF.